What follows are 10 T cell receptor beta chains derived from one specimen sequenced in a study of cytomegalovirus exposure and HLA in healthy donors. Primers for the PCR totalled 60 Vbeta and 13 Jbeta. Sequenced by immunoSEQ multiplex PCR; TCRdb stores in-frame clones only, minus some. The data show 150,000 to 200,000 clones, with more than 60% seen just once and about 7.6% held by the top ten. Material: PBMCs. These receptors all come from a woman between 35 and 50 years old in good health and CMV-seropositive.

The chain recombines TRBV7-9 with TRBJ2-1, with D unclear. The CDR3 runs to 16 residues. Trimming pared 5 bases from V and 7 bases from J, leaving 21 bases between. Germline V gives CDR1 SEHNR, CDR2 FQNEAQ (reference sequence). The CDR3 nucleotides read TGTGCCAGCAGCCCCCCGAATAGTGATGGTTCGAATGAGCAGTTCTTC. This codes for CASSPPNSDGSNEQFF.

V gene TRBV19 combines with J gene TRBJ1-5, with TRBD1 as a possible D gene (5 bases). CDR3 length: 14 amino acids. Trimming shortened V by 7 bases and J by 7 bases, and 17 bases separated the two germline ends. CDR1 and CDR2 (germline): LNHDA, SQIVND (reference sequence). In DNA, the CDR3 is TGTGCCAGTACTTTCGCAGGGTATTTACAGCCCCAGCATTTT. It codes for CASTFAGYLQPQHF.

The chain has TRBV28 and TRBJ1-2, with D unresolved. Germline lookup yields CDR1 MDHEN and CDR2 SYDVKM. Trimming took off 3 bases at V and 8 bases at J, with 7 bases between the two ends. This CDR3 is built from 11 residues. The CDR3 loop reads CASSFGRGYTF. CDR3 in DNA: TGTGCCAGCAGTTTCGGTCGGGGCTACACCTTC.

The chain uses TRBV28 and TRBJ1-5, with a tentative D call TRBD1 (5 bases). The CDR3 sequence is 16 residues long. Germline V lookup: CDR1 MDHEN, CDR2 SYDVKM. The germline V and J ends were trimmed by 5 bases and 2 bases, with 16 bases remaining between them. The CDR3 spells CASSPRQGQGNQPQHF. CDR3 nucleotide sequence: TGTGCCAGCAGTCCCCGGCAGGGCCAGGGCAATCAGCCCCAGCATTTT.

The chain joins TRBV7-6 to TRBJ2-1; possible D gene TRBD2, 7 bases. CDR1 SGHVS and CDR2 FNYEAQ come from the germline V gene. The CDR3 sequence is 14 residues long. Trimming removed 5 bases at V and 4 bases at J, with 12 bases between. The CDR3 here is CASSGGGRYNEQFF. In nucleotides, the CDR3 is TGTGCCAGCAGCGGGGGGGGGCGGTACAATGAGCAGTTCTTC.

DNA for the CDR3: TGTGCCAGCAGCAAGCTAGACAGTACCGTCTCTGGAAACACCATATATTTT. Translation: CASSKLDSTVSGNTIYF. The chain carries TRBV7-6 and TRBJ1-3; a weak D match, TRBD1 (5 bases). Germline V gives CDR1 SGHVS, CDR2 FNYEAQ. Trimming cost V 5 bases and J 0 bases, with 17 bases left between them. The CDR3 sequence is 17 residues long.

This clone has a single count. V usage is TRBV7-8 and J usage is TRBJ1-1, with D perhaps matching TRBD1 (6 bases). Trimming shortened V by 8 bases and J by 8 bases, and 9 bases separated the two germline ends. CDR1 and CDR2 (germline): SGHVS, FQNEAQ. CDR3 length: 10 amino acids. This CDR3 is CASSQGEAFF. In nucleotides, the CDR3 is TGTGCCAGCTCACAGGGAGAAGCTTTCTTT.

This CDR3 reads CATVSAISYEQYF. CDR3 DNA: TGTGCCACCGTGTCAGCGATCTCCTACGAGCAGTACTTC. The chain recombines TRBV28 with TRBJ2-7; D remains ambiguous. Germline CDR1 MDHEN, CDR2 SYDVKM. Between the trimmed V and J ends, which lost 10 bases and 0 bases, there was a span of 13 bases. The CDR3 is 13 amino acids.

The chain employs TRBV7-3 and TRBJ1-2, with 10 bases lining up with TRBD1. In germline, CDR1 is SGHTA, CDR2 FQGTGA. V shed 0 bases, J shed 5 bases, and the junction held 9 bases outside the gene matches. The CDR3 has 17 residues. In nucleotides, the CDR3 is TGTGCCAGCAGCTTAACCCCGGGACAGGGGCCGTTGTATGGCTACACCTTC. It yields the protein CASSLTPGQGPLYGYTF.

The chain carries TRBV9 and TRBJ2-1; possibly TRBD1 for D (5 bases). V shed 0 bases and J shed 5 bases, with 15 bases lying between them. Germline CDR1 reads SGDLS; CDR2 reads YYNGEE. The CDR3 is 16 amino acids. CDR3 DNA sequence: TGTGCCAGCAGCGTAGGGGCCGGTTGGGGCGACAATGAGCAGTTCTTC. Protein sequence: CASSVGAGWGDNEQFF.